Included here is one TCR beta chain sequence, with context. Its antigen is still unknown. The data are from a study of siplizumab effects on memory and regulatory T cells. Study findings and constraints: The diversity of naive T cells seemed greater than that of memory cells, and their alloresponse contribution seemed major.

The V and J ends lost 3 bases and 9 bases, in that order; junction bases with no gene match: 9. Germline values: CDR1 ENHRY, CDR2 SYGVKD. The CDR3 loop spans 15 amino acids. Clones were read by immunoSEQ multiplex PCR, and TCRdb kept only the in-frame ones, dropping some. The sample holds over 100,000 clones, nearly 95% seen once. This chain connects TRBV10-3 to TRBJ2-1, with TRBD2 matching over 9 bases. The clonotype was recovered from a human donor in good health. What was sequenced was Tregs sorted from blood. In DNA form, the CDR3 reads TGTGCCATCAGTGAAATAGCGGGAGCCAACGGTGAGCAGTTCTTC. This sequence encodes CAISEIAGANGEQFF.